Presented here are 19 T cell receptor beta chains from one specimen sequenced in a study of T cell responses to AZD1222 COVID-19 vaccine. Assay: immunoSEQ multiplex PCR; the TCRdb copy retains only in-frame clones and omits some. The sample yields some 190,000 clones, approximately 86% seen once. This material consisted of peripheral blood, taken on day 0 of AZD1222 vaccination. These receptors came from an adult in good health.

This chain uses TRBV6-5 with TRBJ1-6; no clear D. This CDR3 has 13 residues. The ends were cut back, 6 bases at V and 6 bases at J, with 9 bases in the middle. Germline assignment: CDR1 MNHEY and CDR2 SVGAGI. The CDR3 DNA follows: TGTGCCAGCAGCCTGGAGCCTAATTCACCCCTCCACTTT. This codes for CASSLEPNSPLHF.

The chain links TRBV5-1 to TRBJ2-2; 7 nucleotides agree with TRBD2. The CDR3 runs to 15 residues. The V and J ends lost 4 bases and 7 bases, in that order; junction bases with no gene match: 10. The germline gives CDR1 SGHRS, CDR2 YFSETQ. This CDR3 is CASSRGTTVGGELFF. Here the CDR3 DNA reads TGCGCCAGCAGCCGCGGGACTACCGTCGGCGGGGAGCTGTTTTTT.

This chain links TRBV7-8 with TRBJ2-1; TRBD1 matches at 9 bases. CDR3 length: 15 amino acids. The trim removed 5 bases at V and 10 bases at J, leaving 12 bases unmatched. Germline values: CDR1 SGHVS, CDR2 FQNEAQ. The CDR3 bases are TGTGCCAGCAGCCCTGGAGACAGGGGGTTCAAGGAGCAGTTCTTC. As protein: CASSPGDRGFKEQFF.

The V and J genes are TRBV28 and TRBJ2-7; D might be TRBD1 or TRBD2, each matching 5 bases. This CDR3 contains 15 residues. Germline V lookup: CDR1 MDHEN, CDR2 SYDVKM. The ends were cut back, 6 bases at V and 2 bases at J, with 17 bases in the middle. The CDR3 region has the DNA TGTGCCAGCAGCGACGTCGACAGACTAACCTACGAGCAGTACTTC. It codes for CASSDVDRLTYEQYF.

V and J are TRBV3-1 (or the pseudogene TRBV3-2) and TRBJ1-2, with D hard to call. This CDR3 comprises 13 residues. Trimming took off 1 base at V and 0 bases at J, with 3 bases between the two ends. From germline, CDR1 is LGHDT and CDR2 YNNKEL (reference sequence). The CDR3 DNA reads as TGTGCCAGCAGCCAAGTAGCTAACTATGGCTACACCTTC. As protein: CASSQVANYGYTF.

This clone was counted between two and nine times. V usage is TRBV4-1 and J usage is TRBJ2-7; D unclear. V lost 1 base, J lost 6 bases, and 10 bases lay in between. This CDR3 comprises 13 residues. Germline CDR1 and CDR2: MGHRA and YSYEKL. This CDR3 reads CASSQVGGPEQYF. The DNA of the CDR3 is TGCGCCAGCAGCCAAGTAGGTGGACCCGAGCAGTACTTC.

J is TRBJ1-5 and V is TRBV7-3; weak D call: TRBD1 (6 bases). Per germline, CDR1 SGHTA and CDR2 FQGTGA. The CDR3 is made up of 15 amino acids. Trimming shortened V by 6 bases and J by 8 bases, and 20 bases separated the two germline ends. CDR3 protein: CASSPTGQLGEPQHF. The CDR3 DNA follows: TGTGCCAGCAGTCCTACCGGACAGCTCGGAGAGCCCCAGCATTTT.

As concerns this clone: The sample contains more than one DNA sequence encoding this CDR3. DNA for the CDR3: TGTGCCAGCAGCTTAGTATCGGGAAACACCATATATTTT. Translated, it gives CASSLVSGNTIYF. The rearrangement links TRBV7-9 to TRBJ1-3; D uncertain. The V end lost 1 base, the J end lost 4 bases, and 5 bases lay between the germline ends. CDR3 length: 13 residues. Germline lookup yields CDR1 SEHNR and CDR2 FQNEAQ (reference sequence).

The chain recombines TRBV6-5 with TRBJ1-5; D perhaps matches TRBD1 (5 bases). Trimming shortened V by 5 bases and J by 5 bases, and 16 bases separated the two germline ends. CDR1 and CDR2 from the germline V gene are MNHEY and SVGAGI. The CDR3 covers 15 residues. This CDR3 is CASSLISRGDQPQHF. The CDR3 DNA follows: TGTGCCAGCAGTCTTATCTCCCGGGGGGATCAGCCCCAGCATTTT.

The chain carries TRBV27 and TRBJ2-7; D call uncertain. This CDR3 spans 13 amino acids. Trimming left V 5 bases short and J 6 bases short, with 14 bases between. Germline loops: CDR1 MNHEY, CDR2 SMNVEV (reference sequence). Here the CDR3 DNA reads TGTGCCAGCAGTGCCCTGGGTGAGATCGAGCAGTACTTC. As protein: CASSALGEIEQYF.

V usage is TRBV6-5 and J usage is TRBJ1-6; possible D gene TRBD1, 6 bases. The CDR3 consists of 14 residues. V was pared by 6 bases and J by 9 bases, with 15 bases between. CDR1 and CDR2 from the germline V gene are MNHEY and SVGAGI. CDR3 nucleotide sequence: TGTGCCAGCAGGAAACAGGGTTTGGTTTCACCCCTCCACTTT. Its protein is CASRKQGLVSPLHF.

J is TRBJ1-2 and V is TRBV28; D is unresolved. CDR3 length: 12 amino acids. CDR1 is MDHEN and CDR2 is SYDVKM in the germline V gene. Deletions cut 7 bases from V and 0 bases from J, with 6 bases between. The CDR3 DNA is TGTGCCAGCACCGCGTCTAACTATGGCTACACCTTC. This sequence encodes CASTASNYGYTF.

The gene calls are TRBV7-9 and TRBJ1-4; TRBD1 is a possible D gene (5 bases). The CDR3 has 15 amino acids. V was trimmed by 7 bases and J by 0 bases, leaving 12 bases between them. CDR1 is SEHNR and CDR2 is FQNEAQ in the germline V gene (reference sequence). The chain's CDR3 is CASTEGDTTNEKLFF. CDR3 nucleotide sequence: TGTGCCAGCACCGAAGGGGATACAACTAATGAAAAACTGTTTTTT. Based on the CDR3 plus reference TRBV7-9 and TRBJ1-4, the full variable domain is DTGVSQNPRHKITKRGQNVTFRCDPISEHNRLYWYRQTLGQGPEFLTYFQNEAQLEKSRLLSDRFSAERPKGSFSTLEIQRTEQGDSAMYLCASTEGDTTNEKLFFGSGTQLSVL.

The chain uses TRBV6-6 and TRBJ2-7; 9 bases agree with TRBD1. The CDR3 sequence is 16 residues long. V lost 2 bases to trimming and J lost 1 base; unmatched junction nucleotides: 6. Germline V gene sequence: CDR1 MNHNY, CDR2 SVGAGI (reference sequence). The CDR3 is CASSYTGTGRSYEQYF. As DNA, the CDR3 is TGTGCCAGCAGTTACACCGGGACAGGGAGATCCTACGAGCAGTACTTC.

This clone was picked up a small number of times. The chain is built from TRBV19 and TRBJ1-2, with a weak D call TRBD1 (6 bases). V shed 5 bases and J shed 8 bases, with 21 bases lying between them. From germline, CDR1 is LNHDA and CDR2 SQIVND (reference sequence). This CDR3 is 15 amino acids long. The CDR3 region is CASSSGWGATGGYTF. The CDR3 region has the DNA TGTGCCAGTAGTTCCGGTTGGGGGGCGACGGGAGGCTACACCTTC.

This clone was observed once. Other DNA sequences of this sample code for an identical CDR3. The rearrangement joins TRBV4-1 to TRBJ1-5; TRBD1 aligns across 8 bases. In germline, CDR1 is MGHRA, CDR2 YSYEKL. The CDR3 totals 17 residues. Trimming cost V 1 base and J 4 bases; bases outside gene matches: 9. The CDR3, as DNA: TGCGCCAGCAGCCAAGGGGGCGGACAGGGTCGGAATCAGCCCCAGCATTTT. It specifies CASSQGGGQGRNQPQHF.

This rearrangement joins TRBV10-3 to TRBJ1-2, with D hard to call. From germline, CDR1 is ENHRY and CDR2 SYGVKD. V was clipped by 0 bases and J by 0 bases, with 11 bases between them. CDR3 length: 16 amino acids. CDR3 in DNA: TGTGCCATCAGTGAGTCGATGACACCAGCTAACTATGGCTACACCTTC. The encoded protein is CAISESMTPANYGYTF.

The DNA of the CDR3 is TGCGCCAGCAGCCAAGAACAGAGCTATGGCTACACCTTC. Translated, it gives CASSQEQSYGYTF. The chain combines TRBV4-1 with TRBJ1-2; D call uncertain. The V end was cut by 0 bases, the J end by 4 bases, with 6 bases between. CDR1 and CDR2 (germline): MGHRA, YSYEKL. The CDR3 consists of 13 residues.

The chain is built from TRBV14 and TRBJ1-1; TRBD1 matches 11 bases. CDR1 and CDR2 from the germline V gene are SGHDN and FVKESK. The trim removed 2 bases at V and 0 bases at J, leaving 2 bases unmatched. The CDR3 has 16 residues. As DNA, the CDR3 is TGTGCCAGCAGCCAACGGACAGGGGGCATGAACACTGAAGCTTTCTTT. Its protein is CASSQRTGGMNTEAFF.